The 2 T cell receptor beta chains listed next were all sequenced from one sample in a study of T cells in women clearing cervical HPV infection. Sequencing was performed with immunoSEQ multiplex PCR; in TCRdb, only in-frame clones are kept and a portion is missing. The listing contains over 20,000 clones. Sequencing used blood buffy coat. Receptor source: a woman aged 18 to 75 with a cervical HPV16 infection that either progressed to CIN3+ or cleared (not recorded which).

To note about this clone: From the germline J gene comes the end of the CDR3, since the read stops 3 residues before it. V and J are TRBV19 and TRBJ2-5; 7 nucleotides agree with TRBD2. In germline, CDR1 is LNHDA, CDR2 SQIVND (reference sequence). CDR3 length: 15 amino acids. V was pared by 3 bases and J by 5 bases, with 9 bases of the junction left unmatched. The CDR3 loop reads CASSMGGGPQETQYF. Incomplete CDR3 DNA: TGTGCCAGTAGTATGGGGGGAGGGCCGCAGGAGACC.

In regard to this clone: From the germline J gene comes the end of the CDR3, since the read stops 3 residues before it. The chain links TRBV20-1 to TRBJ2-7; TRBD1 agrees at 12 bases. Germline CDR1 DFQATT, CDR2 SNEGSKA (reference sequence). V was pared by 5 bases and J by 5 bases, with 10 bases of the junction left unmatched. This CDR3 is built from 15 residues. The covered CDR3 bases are TGCAGTGCTGAAGCCGGGACAGGGGGCTCAAACGAG. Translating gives CSAEAGTGGSNE. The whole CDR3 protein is CSAEAGTGGSNEQYF.